These 6 T cell receptor beta chains were all obtained from the same sample, sequenced in a study of shared clonotypes between healthy human individuals. Naive-designated CD8 cells lacked CD45RO, were positively enriched for CCR7, and omitted terminally differentiated effector memory CD45RA+ cells. The repertoire was sequenced with immunoSEQ multiplex PCR; TCRdb's copy has only in-frame clones and lacks some. Of about 750,000 clones listed, roughly 92% were seen once; the top ten hold under 30%. Sequenced input: naive CD8+ T cells sorted from blood. The receptors here all came from a man younger than 40 in good health.

The chain joins TRBV9 to TRBJ2-1; 9 bases map to TRBD2. This CDR3 spans 16 amino acids. The V segment lost 3 bases and the J segment 5 bases; nucleotides outside the gene matches: 9. CDR1 and CDR2 from the germline V gene are SGDLS and YYNGEE. CDR3 nucleotide sequence: TGTGCCAGCAGCGGCCGAGCGGGAGGTACAAACAATGAGCAGTTCTTC. Translating gives CASSGRAGGTNNEQFF.

For the CDR3, the DNA is TGTGCCAGCAGTCTAGGGGTTAGCGGGAGGGATGAGCAGTTCTTC. This codes for CASSLGVSGRDEQFF. The chain joins TRBV27 to TRBJ2-1; 11 nucleotides line up with TRBD2. The CDR3 is 15 residues long. V lost 5 bases, J lost 8 bases, and 8 bases stayed unmatched. Germline V gene lookup returns CDR1 MNHEY and CDR2 SMNVEV (reference sequence).

The V gene is TRBV28, the J gene TRBJ2-7; 9 bases fit TRBD2. This CDR3 is built from 17 residues. CDR1 is MDHEN and CDR2 is SYDVKM in the germline V gene. J gave up 5 bases and V 4 bases, and 15 bases lay outside the gene matches. The CDR3 coding sequence is TGTGCCAGCAGTTCGTTAAGCGGGAGGCCCCCCGGGGACGAGCAGTACTTC. This gives the protein CASSSLSGRPPGDEQYF.

This chain connects TRBV14 to TRBJ2-7; the D gene is possibly TRBD2 (6 bases). V lost 3 bases and J lost 3, with 12 bases in between. The germline V gene has CDR1 SGHDN and CDR2 FVKESK. The CDR3 covers 14 residues. The CDR3 spells CASSQTREYYEQYF. The CDR3 DNA sequence: TGTGCCAGCAGCCAGACTAGGGAGTACTACGAGCAGTACTTC.

This chain connects TRBV9 to TRBJ2-2, with 7 bases fitting TRBD2. The germline V gene encodes CDR1 SGDLS and CDR2 YYNGEE. There are 16 residues in the CDR3. Trimming took 3 bases from V and 1 from J; bases not matched to a gene: 6. The CDR3 DNA follows: TGTGCCAGCAGCGGGGAGGCTAGCGGGAACACCGGGGAGCTGTTTTTT. Its translation is CASSGEASGNTGELFF.

This chain joins TRBV6-5 and TRBJ2-3, with 9 positions matching TRBD2. The V gene end was trimmed by 0 bases and the J gene end by 4 bases; junction bases not matched to a gene: 5. Germline CDR1 reads MNHEY; CDR2 reads SVGAGI. This CDR3 comprises 16 residues. CDR3 in DNA: TGTGCCAGCAGTTACTCCGCGGGAGGGCCCTCAGATACGCAGTATTTT. Protein product: CASSYSAGGPSDTQYF.